The next 10 T cell receptor beta chains were all read from a single sample in a study of a mutant IDH1 vaccine in newly diagnosed glioma. Assay: immunoSEQ multiplex PCR; the TCRdb copy retains only in-frame clones and omits some. The sample yields roughly 51,000 clones, about 81% seen once. Documented time point: week 47, end of study. In every dose of vaccine, 300 ug of mutant IDH1 20-mer peptide was given alongside topical imiquimod. These receptors have no known antigen. Material: PBMCs, obtained from a glioma patient whose treatment included an IDH1 peptide vaccine. These receptors came from a woman in her 30s with glioma. Some clones in this sample may be carry-over from other donors' samples.

The V call is TRBV6-4, the J call TRBJ2-2; TRBD1 agrees at 10 bases. CDR3 length: 15 amino acids. Germline V gives CDR1 MRHNA, CDR2 SNTAGT. With 6 bases clipped from V and 2 bases from J, the junction kept 3 bases outside the gene matches. The CDR3: CASSGQGDNTGELFF. The CDR3 bases are TGTGCCAGCAGCGGACAGGGGGATAACACCGGGGAGCTGTTTTTT.

This chain connects TRBV6-1 to TRBJ2-3; D perhaps matches TRBD2 (6 bases). Trimming removed 8 bases at V and 8 bases at J, with 17 bases between. Germline CDR1 reads MNHNS; CDR2 reads SASEGT. This CDR3 has 13 amino acids. The CDR3 loop is CASWGGKGGTQYF. CDR3 bases: TGTGCCAGCTGGGGCGGGAAGGGAGGTACGCAGTATTTT.

The genes are TRBV6-1 and TRBJ2-1; 11 bases match TRBD2. CDR1 MNHNS and CDR2 SASEGT come from the germline V gene. The CDR3 totals 17 residues. The ends lost 4 bases at V and 0 bases at J; junction bases unmatched: 5. CDR3 sequence (DNA): TGTGCCAGCAGTGCCAGGGGACTAGCGGACTCCTACAATGAGCAGTTCTTC. Translated, it gives CASSARGLADSYNEQFF.

The chain is built from TRBV7-6 and TRBJ2-7; TRBD2 is a possible D gene (6 bases). Trimming left V 4 bases short and J 3 bases short, with 16 bases between. CDR1 is SGHVS and CDR2 is FNYEAQ in the germline V gene. The CDR3 is 15 residues long. This chain's CDR3 is CASSSPGGNGYEQYF. The CDR3 nucleotides read TGTGCCAGCAGCTCACCCGGAGGGAATGGCTACGAGCAGTACTTC.

This sequence joins TRBV12-5 and TRBJ2-2, with 9 bases identical to TRBD1. The germline CDR1 and CDR2 sequences are LGHNT and FRNRAP. The CDR3 runs 15 residues. The junction had 6 bases not matched to a gene; V was cut back by 4 bases and J by 6 bases. CDR3 loop: CASGSPGTGSGELFF. For the CDR3, the DNA is TGTGCTAGTGGTTCGCCCGGGACAGGGTCCGGGGAGCTGTTTTTT.

This clone showed up just a few times. The gene calls are TRBV6-6 and TRBJ2-2; no clear D. The CDR3 sequence is 12 residues long. V dropped 8 bases and J dropped 1 base, with 5 bases sitting between them. In germline, CDR1 is MNHNY, CDR2 SVGAGI (reference sequence). Written as DNA, the CDR3 is TGTGCCAGCGAAAGGAACACCGGGGAGCTGTTTTTT. Amino acids: CASERNTGELFF.

This clone was seen a single time. The chain combines TRBV5-4 with TRBJ2-1; 10 bases fit TRBD1. Germline CDR1 SGHNT, CDR2 YYREEE (reference sequence). V lost 3 bases and J lost 10; bases outside the gene matches: 13. The CDR3 has 16 amino acids. Here the CDR3 DNA reads TGTGCCAGCAGCTATGGCGGGACAGGGGCCCTCCAGGAGCAGTTCTTC. Its translation is CASSYGGTGALQEQFF.

The chain links TRBV4-1 to TRBJ2-3; weak D call: TRBD2 (6 bases). Trimming left V 6 bases short and J 5 bases short, with 12 bases between. This CDR3 has 13 residues. Germline CDR1 MGHRA, CDR2 YSYEKL. CDR3 sequence reads: CASSFAGGDTQYF. As DNA, the CDR3 is TGCGCCAGCAGTTTCGCCGGGGGAGATACGCAGTATTTT.

The J gene is TRBJ2-7, the V gene TRBV7-9; D is unclear. The CDR3 extends over 14 amino acids. CDR1 is SEHNR, CDR2 FQNEAQ, per germline (reference sequence). V lost 1 base and J 4 bases, leaving 11 bases between the germline ends. The CDR3 is CASSLGASRYEQYF. As DNA, the CDR3 is TGTGCCAGCAGCTTAGGAGCCTCCCGATACGAGCAGTACTTC.

The gene calls are TRBV6-5 and TRBJ1-1; 7 bases match TRBD1. CDR1 is MNHEY, CDR2 SVGAGI, per germline. V was clipped by 7 bases and J by 7 bases; unmatched bases: 12. CDR3 length: 14 residues. CDR3 amino acids: CASTETGTKIEAFF. Written as DNA, the CDR3 is TGTGCCAGCACCGAGACAGGGACTAAAATTGAAGCTTTCTTT.